This TCR beta chain was retrieved from a study of T cell repertoires in cytomegalovirus infection. V lost 2 bases and J lost 0, with 8 bases in between. Germline V gene data show CDR1 as SGHTA and CDR2 as FQGTGA. This CDR3 is built from 15 residues. TCRdb processed the reads anew with MiXCR; each CDR3 protein has one entry. The data show about 530,000 distinct CDR3 sequences, 26% seen once. The table lists this clonotype with a few counts. This sequence was found in a human donor in good health (CMV status not recorded). Some clones in this sample may be carry-over from other donors' samples. The V and J genes are TRBV7-3 and TRBJ1-3; D perhaps matches TRBD1 (5 bases). The sequenced material came from PBMCs. Written as DNA, the CDR3 is TGTGCCAGCAGCTTAGTTGGGGGCTCTGGAAACACCATATATTTT. Translating it yields CASSLVGGSGNTIYF.